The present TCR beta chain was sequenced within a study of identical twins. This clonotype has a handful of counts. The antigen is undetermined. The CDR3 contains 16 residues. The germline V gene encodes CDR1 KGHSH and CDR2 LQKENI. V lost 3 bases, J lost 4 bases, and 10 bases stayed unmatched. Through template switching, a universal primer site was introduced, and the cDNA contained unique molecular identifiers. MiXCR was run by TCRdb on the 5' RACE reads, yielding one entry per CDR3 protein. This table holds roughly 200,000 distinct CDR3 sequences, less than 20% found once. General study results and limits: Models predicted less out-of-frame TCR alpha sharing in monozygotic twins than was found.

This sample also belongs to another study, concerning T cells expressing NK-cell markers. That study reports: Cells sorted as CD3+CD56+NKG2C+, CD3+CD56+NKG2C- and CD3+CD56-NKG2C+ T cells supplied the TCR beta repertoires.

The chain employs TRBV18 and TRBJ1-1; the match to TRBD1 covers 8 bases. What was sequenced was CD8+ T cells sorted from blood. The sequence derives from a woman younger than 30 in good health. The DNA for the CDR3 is TGTGCCAGCTCACCCACGACAGGGGAGTGGGTCACTGAAGCTTTCTTT. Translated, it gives CASSPTTGEWVTEAFF.